These T cell receptor beta chains were read from a single sample in a study of blood T cell repertoires in COVID-19. Method: immunoSEQ multiplex PCR; TCRdb's copy keeps in-frame clones and lacks some. This table holds just over 300,000 clones, roughly 89% found once. Specimen: peripheral blood. The receptors originated from a woman under 40 with COVID-19, enrolled during active disease. The CDR3 runs from the conserved cysteine through the conserved F or W. D genes are given only for firm matches. A row's size may be missing; if present it is once, few, many or a size class.

clone size	D gene	V gene	J gene	CDR3 DNA	CDR3 protein
.	TRBD1	TRBV6-5	TRBJ2-6	TGTGCCAGCAGCCCGGGACAGGCTGGGGCCAACGTCCTGACTTTC	CASSPGQAGANVLTF
.	TRBD1	TRBV24-1	TRBJ2-2	TGTGCCACCAGTGTCAGGGGGCGACACGGGGAGCTGTTTTTT	CATSVRGRHGELFF
.	.	TRBV2	TRBJ2-5	TGTGCCAGCAGTGCGACTAGGGTACAAGAGACCCAGTACTTC	CASSATRVQETQYF
.	TRBD1	TRBV19	TRBJ1-3	TGTGCCAGCAGAGACAGGGGAACTGGAAACACCATATATTTT	CASRDRGTGNTIYF
.	.	TRBV6-5	TRBJ1-5	TGTGCCAGCAGGTCCGGGTCTAGCAATCAGCCCCAGCATTTT	CASRSGSSNQPQHF
.	TRBD2	TRBV6-5	TRBJ2-1	TGTGCCAGCAGTCCCCAACTAGCGGGGTTCAATGAGCAGTTCTTC	CASSPQLAGFNEQFF
.	.	TRBV19	TRBJ2-7	TGTGCCAGTAGTATTGGCAATTCCTACGAGCAGTACTTC	CASSIGNSYEQYF
.	.	TRBV7-9	TRBJ2-5	TGTGCCAGCAGCTTAGTAATATCTCAAGAGACCCAGTACTTC	CASSLVISQETQYF
.	TRBD2	TRBV7-2	TRBJ2-2	TGTGCCAGCAGCCCCAGAACTGGGGGGGTGAACGGGGAGCTGTTTTTT	CASSPRTGGVNGELFF
once	TRBD2	TRBV9	TRBJ2-5	TGTGCCAGCAGCCTCGGGACTAACTATCAAGAGACCCAGTACTTC	CASSLGTNYQETQYF
few	.	TRBV10-3	TRBJ1-2	TGTGCCATCACCCCCGGTAGTGCCAGGGTCGATGGCTACACCTTC	CAITPGSARVDGYTF
.	TRBD1	TRBV27	TRBJ1-2	TGTGCCAGCAGTTTTGGGACAGGGGGAGGCTACACCTTC	CASSFGTGGGYTF
.	TRBD1	TRBV7-9	TRBJ1-2	TGTGCCAGCAGCTTAGGGGCAGGGGGACTCTATGGCTACACCTTC	CASSLGAGGLYGYTF
.	.	TRBV18	TRBJ1-3	TGTGCCAGCTCACCATCGGCGGGCGACACCATATATTTT	CASSPSAGDTIYF
.	.	TRBV19	TRBJ2-5	TGTGCCAGTAGTATAGCTGCAGGGGTGGCGGAGACCCAGTACTTC	CASSIAAGVAETQYF
.	.	TRBV6-6	TRBJ2-2	TGTGCCAGCAGTGCCGACTGGACCGGGGAGCTGTTTTTT	CASSADWTGELFF
.	.	TRBV6-5	TRBJ1-2	TGTGCCAGCAGTTACTCCTGGCTCTATGGCTACACCTTC	CASSYSWLYGYTF
.	.	TRBV19	TRBJ2-3	TGTGCCAGTAGTATTGGGGGCAGCACAGATACGCAGTATTTT	CASSIGGSTDTQYF
once	.	TRBV4-3	TRBJ2-4	TGCGCCAGCAGCCAAGATTTGCCAGGGCCTAACGCGAACATTCAGTACTTC	CASSQDLPGPNANIQYF
.	.	TRBV6-2/TRBV6-3	TRBJ2-1	TGTGCCAGCAGTACAAGAGGGCGGATGTACAATGAGCAGTTCTTC	CASSTRGRMYNEQFF
.	TRBD1	TRBV29-1	TRBJ1-4	TGCAGCGTTGAACTAGGGACAGGGAGGGAAAAACTGTTTTTT	CSVELGTGREKLFF
once	TRBD1	TRBV2	TRBJ2-3	TGTGCCAGCAGTAGACAGGGGCAACGGACAGATACGCAGTATTTT	CASSRQGQRTDTQYF
.	.	TRBV7-9	TRBJ1-1	TGTGCCAGCAGCTTAGGTCCAGGTGGGACTGAAGCTTTCTTT	CASSLGPGGTEAFF
.	.	TRBV5-1	TRBJ2-2	TGCGCCAGCAGCTTGGTCGCAGGGGTCACCGGGGAGCTGTTTTTT	CASSLVAGVTGELFF
once	TRBD2	TRBV4-3	TRBJ2-1	TGCGCCAGCAGCCAGCGTGCTAGCGGGGTGTACAATGAGCAGTTCTTC	CASSQRASGVYNEQFF
.	.	TRBV6-5	TRBJ2-3	TGTGCCAGCAGTTCACCAGAATCTAGCACAGATACGCAGTATTTT	CASSSPESSTDTQYF
once	.	TRBV5-8	TRBJ1-1	TGTGCCACCTATCGGGGGTTGAACACTGAAGCTTTCTTT	CATYRGLNTEAFF
.	.	TRBV28	TRBJ2-2	TGTGCCAGCAGACAGGGCCTACCCGGGGAGCTGTTTTTT	CASRQGLPGELFF
once	.	TRBV6-5	TRBJ1-4	TGTGCCAGCAGTTACTCGAACAGGGTTAATGAAAAACTGTTTTTT	CASSYSNRVNEKLFF
once	.	TRBV19	TRBJ2-1	TGTGCCAGTAGTATAGCGGGGGCCTACAATGAGCAGTTCTTC	CASSIAGAYNEQFF
.	.	TRBV6-2/TRBV6-3	TRBJ1-5	TGTGCCAGCAGTTACGGGTTCGGGGATCAGCCCCAGCATTTT	CASSYGFGDQPQHF
.	.	TRBV19	TRBJ1-4	TGTGCCAGTACTTCTAATGAAAAACTGTTTTTT	CASTSNEKLFF
.	TRBD1	TRBV27	TRBJ2-5	TGTGCCAGCAGTTTGACAGGGGGTCAAGAGACCCAGTACTTC	CASSLTGGQETQYF
.	.	TRBV10-3	TRBJ2-5	TGTGCCATCAGCCAGCGGATCCAAGAGACCCAGTACTTC	CAISQRIQETQYF
.	TRBD2	TRBV7-2	TRBJ2-3	TGTGCCAGCAGCTTAGGTTACCCTAGCGGGGGGAGGGAGGATACGCAGTATTTT	CASSLGYPSGGREDTQYF
.	.	TRBV15	TRBJ1-2	TGTGCCACCAGCAGAGGGGGGGGGATAGGCCTACCGCCCTCCTATCCAGGCTACACCTTC	CATSRGGGIGLPPSYPGYTF
.	TRBD1	TRBV7-2	TRBJ1-2	TGTGCCAGCACCCCAGCCGGGACAGGGGTTAACTATGGCTACACCTTC	CASTPAGTGVNYGYTF
.	.	TRBV7-9	TRBJ1-5	TGTGCCAGCACCCGTCAGGGAAGCAATCAGCCCCAGCATTTT	CASTRQGSNQPQHF
.	TRBD1	TRBV7-9	TRBJ1-5	TGTGCCAGCAGCTTGGCCGGACAGGGCGTCAATCAGCCCCAGCATTTT	CASSLAGQGVNQPQHF
.	.	TRBV14	TRBJ2-1	TGTGCCAGCAGCCGGATTAGGGGCCACAATGAGCAGTTCTTC	CASSRIRGHNEQFF
.	TRBD2	TRBV5-1	TRBJ2-1	TGCGCCAGCAGCTCAGGACTAGTCTACAATGAGCAGTTCTTC	CASSSGLVYNEQFF
.	.	TRBV13	TRBJ2-1	TGTGCCAGCAGCTTGGGGCTAGGGGTTGACAATGAGCAGTTCTTC	CASSLGLGVDNEQFF
.	.	TRBV19	TRBJ2-7	TGTGCCAGTAGTACTCGGGACTCCTACGAGCAGTACTTC	CASSTRDSYEQYF
.	TRBD1	TRBV19	TRBJ2-5	TGTGCCAGTAGTTCGAGACAGGGAATCGAAGAGACCCAGTACTTC	CASSSRQGIEETQYF
.	.	TRBV5-4	TRBJ1-1	TGTGCCAGCAGCTATGGACTGGGGGCCGCGACTGAAGCTTTCTTT	CASSYGLGAATEAFF
.	TRBD1	TRBV4-1	TRBJ1-6	TGCGCCAGCACCGTGGTACAGGGGGCTGCACCCCTCCACTTT	CASTVVQGAAPLHF
.	.	TRBV2	TRBJ1-2	TGTGCCAGCAGGTCCGGCTGGGGGGGTAACTATGGCTACACCTTC	CASRSGWGGNYGYTF
.	.	TRBV9	TRBJ2-1	TGTGCCAGCAGCTGGGGCAGGGCTAATGAGCAGTTCTTC	CASSWGRANEQFF
.	.	TRBV12-3/TRBV12-4	TRBJ2-4	TGTGCCAGCAGTTTTTCAGGGGACATTCAGTACTTC	CASSFSGDIQYF
.	.	TRBV5-6	TRBJ2-3	TGTGCCAGCAGCTTGGGCGGGGGCCGCACAGATACGCAGTATTTT	CASSLGGGRTDTQYF
.	TRBD2	TRBV6-2/TRBV6-3	TRBJ2-7	TGTGCCAGCAGTTACTCGACTAGCGGGGGTTACGAGCAGTACTTC	CASSYSTSGGYEQYF
.	TRBD1	TRBV5-1	TRBJ1-2	TGCGCCAGCAGCTCCGGACAGGGGACGAACTATGGCTACACCTTC	CASSSGQGTNYGYTF
once	.	TRBV6-1	TRBJ1-2	TGTGCCAGCAGTGAAGGGTATAGGAGCATAACTAACTATGGCTACACCTTC	CASSEGYRSITNYGYTF
.	TRBD2	TRBV24-1	TRBJ2-1	TGTGCCACCAGTGTCGCAGCGGGGAGCTCCTACAATGAGCAGTTCTTC	CATSVAAGSSYNEQFF
.	.	TRBV7-2	TRBJ2-1	TGTGCCAGCAGCTTAGACAGGATGAAGCAGTTCTTC	CASSLDRMKQFF
.	TRBD1	TRBV2	TRBJ1-6	TGTGCCAGCAGAAGGACAGGGGCGACAAATTCACCCCTCCACTTT	CASRRTGATNSPLHF
.	.	TRBV27	TRBJ1-2	TGTGCCACCTACCGGAGGGTCTATGGCTACACCTTC	CATYRRVYGYTF